These T cell receptor beta chains were read from a single sample in a study of early T cells in non-severe SARS-CoV-2 infection. MiXCR was run by TCRdb on the 5' RACE reads, yielding one entry per CDR3 protein. This table holds 80,000 or so distinct CDR3 sequences, roughly 12% found once. The specimen was whole blood. Receptors were obtained from an adult who was a healthcare worker with PCR-confirmed SARS-CoV-2 infection or an uninfected control (not recorded which). CDR3s include the opening cysteine and the closing phenylalanine or tryptophan. Fields, in order: CDR3 protein, CDR3 DNA, CDR3 length, V gene, D gene, J gene, clone size. The D gene is left open where the match is weak. Not all rows give a size; the values are once, few, many and, for expanded clones, a class.

CDR3aa: CASSYRTGGSGELFF; CDR3nt: TGTGCCAGCAGTTACCGGACAGGGGGCAGCGGGGAGCTGTTTTTT; len: 15; v_gene: TRBV28; d_gene: TRBD1; j_gene: TRBJ2-2; abundance: many
CDR3aa: CASSQSTDTQYF; CDR3nt: TGCGCCAGCAGCCAAAGCACAGATACGCAGTATTTT; len: 12; v_gene: TRBV4-1; d_gene: -; j_gene: TRBJ2-3; abundance: -
CDR3aa: CASSSRDAPSADTQYF; CDR3nt: TGTGCCAGCAGCTCCCGGGACGCCCCGTCGGCAGATACGCAGTATTTT; len: 16; v_gene: TRBV7-9; d_gene: -; j_gene: TRBJ2-3; abundance: -
CDR3aa: CALGTGRPYEQYF; CDR3nt: TGTGCTCTGGGCACGGGTCGACCCTACGAGCAGTACTTC; len: 13; v_gene: TRBV28; d_gene: -; j_gene: TRBJ2-7; abundance: few
CDR3aa: CASSQRPAETQYF; CDR3nt: TGTGCCAGCAGCCAGAGGCCAGCGGAGACCCAGTACTTC; len: 13; v_gene: TRBV3-1; d_gene: -; j_gene: TRBJ2-5; abundance: -
CDR3aa: CASSLAPLGSAFF; CDR3nt: TGTGCCAGCAGCTTAGCCCCATTAGGTTCAGCTTTCTTT; len: 13; v_gene: TRBV11-2; d_gene: -; j_gene: TRBJ1-1; abundance: -
CDR3aa: CASSPAPANTYGYTF; CDR3nt: TGCGCCAGCAGCCCCGCGCCAGCTAATACCTATGGCTACACCTTC; len: 15; v_gene: TRBV5-1; d_gene: -; j_gene: TRBJ1-2; abundance: few
CDR3aa: CASSVEQGYQETQYF; CDR3nt: TGTGCCAGCAGCGTAGAGCAGGGGTACCAAGAGACCCAGTACTTC; len: 15; v_gene: TRBV9; d_gene: -; j_gene: TRBJ2-5; abundance: -
CDR3aa: CASSSNSQETQYF; CDR3nt: TGTGCCAGCAGCTCAAACAGCCAAGAGACCCAGTACTTC; len: 13; v_gene: TRBV11-2; d_gene: -; j_gene: TRBJ2-5; abundance: -
CDR3aa: CASSLRAGVWNEQYF; CDR3nt: TGTGCCAGCAGTTTAAGGGCGGGAGTTTGGAACGAGCAGTACTTC; len: 15; v_gene: TRBV28; d_gene: TRBD2; j_gene: TRBJ2-7; abundance: few
CDR3aa: CASSQDRKNTEAFF; CDR3nt: TGTGCCAGCAGTCAGGACAGGAAGAACACTGAAGCTTTCTTT; len: 14; v_gene: TRBV28; d_gene: TRBD1; j_gene: TRBJ1-1; abundance: -
CDR3aa: CASRLVQYF; CDR3nt: TGTGCCAGCAGGTTGGTGCAGTACTTC; len: 9; v_gene: TRBV21-1; d_gene: -; j_gene: TRBJ2-7; abundance: few
CDR3aa: CASSSPLAGGPGANVLTF; CDR3nt: TGTGCCAGCAGCTCACCACTAGCGGGAGGACCTGGGGCCAACGTCCTGACTTTC; len: 18; v_gene: TRBV5-4; d_gene: TRBD2; j_gene: TRBJ2-6; abundance: few
CDR3aa: CASSLNNEQFF; CDR3nt: TGTGCCAGCAGCCTAAACAATGAGCAGTTCTTC; len: 11; v_gene: TRBV9; d_gene: -; j_gene: TRBJ2-1; abundance: many
CDR3aa: CASSLTPGAKTGELFF; CDR3nt: TGTGCCAGCAGCCTTACCCCGGGAGCGAAAACCGGGGAGCTGTTTTTT; len: 16; v_gene: TRBV7-3; d_gene: -; j_gene: TRBJ2-2; abundance: many
CDR3aa: CASSTVGYTQYF; CDR3nt: TGTGCCAGCAGCACGGTCGGGTATACGCAGTATTTT; len: 12; v_gene: TRBV28; d_gene: -; j_gene: TRBJ2-3; abundance: many
CDR3aa: CASKTEAFMNTEAFF; CDR3nt: TGTGCCAGCAAGACAGAAGCGTTTATGAACACTGAAGCTTTCTTT; len: 15; v_gene: TRBV28; d_gene: -; j_gene: TRBJ1-1; abundance: few
CDR3aa: CALSRGLPVNIQYF; CDR3nt: TGTGCCCTTTCCCGGGGGCTGCCTGTGAACATTCAGTACTTC; len: 14; v_gene: TRBV5-3; d_gene: -; j_gene: TRBJ2-4; abundance: -
CDR3aa: CASQPRTSGSADTQYF; CDR3nt: TGTGCCAGCCAACCCCGGACTAGCGGGAGTGCAGATACGCAGTATTTT; len: 16; v_gene: TRBV11-2; d_gene: TRBD2; j_gene: TRBJ2-3; abundance: few
CDR3aa: CASSEGSYEQYF; CDR3nt: TGTGCCAGCAGTGAAGGGAGCTACGAGCAGTACTTC; len: 12; v_gene: TRBV2; d_gene: -; j_gene: TRBJ2-7; abundance: few
CDR3aa: CASSERQLLTQYF; CDR3nt: TGTGCCAGCAGTGAACGACAGCTTCTAACCCAGTACTTC; len: 13; v_gene: TRBV2; d_gene: -; j_gene: TRBJ2-5; abundance: few
CDR3aa: CASGKDIAGAGELFF; CDR3nt: TGTGCCAGCGGAAAAGATATAGCGGGAGCCGGGGAGCTGTTTTTT; len: 15; v_gene: TRBV6-2/TRBV6-3; d_gene: TRBD2; j_gene: TRBJ2-2; abundance: many
CDR3aa: CASSPQPGRKNTEAFF; CDR3nt: TGTGCCAGCTCACCACAGCCAGGCAGGAAGAACACTGAAGCTTTCTTT; len: 16; v_gene: TRBV18; d_gene: -; j_gene: TRBJ1-1; abundance: few
CDR3aa: CASSSVGLAGGDNEQFF; CDR3nt: TGTGCCAGCAGCTCCGTAGGACTAGCGGGAGGGGACAATGAGCAGTTCTTC; len: 17; v_gene: TRBV6-2/TRBV6-3; d_gene: TRBD2; j_gene: TRBJ2-1; abundance: few
CDR3aa: CASSLKASYVPTGELFF; CDR3nt: TGTGCCAGCAGCTTAAAGGCGTCCTATGTTCCTACCGGGGAGCTGTTTTTT; len: 17; v_gene: TRBV7-2; d_gene: -; j_gene: TRBJ2-2; abundance: many
CDR3aa: CASSVGLWTGELFF; CDR3nt: TGTGCCAGCAGTGTAGGACTGTGGACCGGGGAGCTGTTTTTT; len: 14; v_gene: TRBV27; d_gene: -; j_gene: TRBJ2-2; abundance: few
CDR3aa: CASSRGSGSYEQYF; CDR3nt: TGTGCCAGCAGCCGGGGTAGCGGATCCTACGAGCAGTACTTC; len: 14; v_gene: TRBV3-1; d_gene: -; j_gene: TRBJ2-7; abundance: many
CDR3aa: CASSPTGAGAKTQYF; CDR3nt: TGTGCCAGCAGCCCCACAGGGGCGGGGGCCAAGACCCAGTACTTC; len: 15; v_gene: TRBV7-9; d_gene: -; j_gene: TRBJ2-5; abundance: many
CDR3aa: CASSIFSGDNEQFF; CDR3nt: TGTGCCAGTAGTATATTTAGCGGGGACAATGAGCAGTTCTTC; len: 14; v_gene: TRBV19; d_gene: TRBD2; j_gene: TRBJ2-1; abundance: -
CDR3aa: CSVRGAAGTDTQYF; CDR3nt: TGCAGCGTTCGGGGAGCGGCCGGCACAGATACGCAGTATTTT; len: 14; v_gene: TRBV29-1; d_gene: -; j_gene: TRBJ2-3; abundance: few
CDR3aa: CASSPRGDPYGYTF; CDR3nt: TGTGCCAGCAGCCCTCGAGGAGATCCCTATGGCTACACCTTC; len: 14; v_gene: TRBV3-1; d_gene: -; j_gene: TRBJ1-2; abundance: -
CDR3aa: CASRPGVNTEAFF; CDR3nt: TGTGCCAGCAGGCCGGGAGTGAACACTGAAGCTTTCTTT; len: 13; v_gene: TRBV2; d_gene: -; j_gene: TRBJ1-1; abundance: many
CDR3aa: CASSQGQDLTGELFF; CDR3nt: TGTGCCAGCAGCCAGGGACAGGATCTCACCGGGGAGCTGTTTTTT; len: 15; v_gene: TRBV5-6; d_gene: TRBD1; j_gene: TRBJ2-2; abundance: -
CDR3aa: CASSYDRVKNIQYF; CDR3nt: TGTGCCAGCAGCTATGACAGGGTTAAAAACATTCAGTACTTC; len: 14; v_gene: TRBV27; d_gene: TRBD1; j_gene: TRBJ2-4; abundance: few
CDR3aa: CASSLKRSNTQYF; CDR3nt: TGTGCCAGCAGCTTAAAGAGGAGTAATACGCAGTATTTT; len: 13; v_gene: TRBV13; d_gene: -; j_gene: TRBJ2-3; abundance: few
CDR3aa: CSARPWTGETPPNEQYF; CDR3nt: TGCAGTGCTAGACCTTGGACAGGGGAAACGCCGCCTAACGAGCAGTACTTC; len: 17; v_gene: TRBV20-1; d_gene: TRBD1; j_gene: TRBJ2-7; abundance: -
CDR3aa: CAGSEMSATNEKLFF; CDR3nt: TGTGCCGGCAGTGAAATGTCAGCAACTAATGAAAAACTGTTTTTT; len: 15; v_gene: TRBV6-1; d_gene: -; j_gene: TRBJ1-4; abundance: once